Following are 27 T cell receptor beta chains from one sample sequenced in a study of cytomegalovirus exposure and HLA in healthy donors. The PCR used 60 Vbeta and 13 Jbeta primers. Profiled with immunoSEQ multiplex PCR; TCRdb holds only in-frame clones, not every one. The sample totals 50,000 to 55,000 clones; its top ten clones hold about 12%. The sample comprised PBMCs. These receptors originate from a woman between 55 and 75 years old in good health and CMV-seropositive.

The chain recombines TRBV6-4 with TRBJ2-6; 9 bases agree with TRBD1. The V gene end was trimmed by 3 bases and the J gene end by 1 base; junction bases not matched to a gene: 1. There are 16 residues in the CDR3. The germline CDR1 and CDR2 sequences are MRHNA and SNTAGT. The CDR3 coding sequence is TGTGCCAGCAGTGAGGGACAGGGTTCTGGGGCCAACGTCCTGACTTTC. This sequence encodes CASSEGQGSGANVLTF.

This chain links TRBV5-1 with TRBJ1-1; a weak D match, TRBD1 (5 bases). CDR3 size: 15 residues. Trimming cost V 4 bases and J 2 bases, with 15 bases left between them. In germline, CDR1 is SGHRS, CDR2 YFSETQ. CDR3 DNA: TGCGCCAGCAGCCCCCTGGGGAGGACAAACACTGAAGCTTTCTTT. Translated: CASSPLGRTNTEAFF.

This chain uses TRBV2 with TRBJ1-6; TRBD1 matches 8 bases. With 2 bases clipped from V and 10 bases from J, the junction kept 4 bases outside the gene matches. Per germline, CDR1 SNHLY and CDR2 FYNNEI. The CDR3 is made up of 14 amino acids. CDR3 sequence reads: CASSETRGLSPLHF. Written as DNA, the CDR3 is TGTGCCAGCAGTGAAACCAGGGGGCTCTCACCCCTCCACTTT.

The chain has TRBV4-2 and TRBJ2-7, with D perhaps TRBD2 (6 bases). V lost 2 bases to trimming and J lost 2 bases, with 13 bases between them. This CDR3 is built from 15 residues. Germline V gene sequence: CDR1 LGHNA, CDR2 YNFKEQ. Written as DNA, the CDR3 is TGTGCCAGCAGCCAAAGGGACGGGGGTGCCTACGAGCAGTACTTC. Translating gives CASSQRDGGAYEQYF.

J is TRBJ2-3 and V is TRBV2; TRBD2 agrees at 7 bases. This CDR3 spans 16 amino acids. The germline gives CDR1 SNHLY, CDR2 FYNNEI. V gave up 1 base and J gave up 4 bases; unmatched junction bases: 8. CDR3 DNA sequence: TGTGCCAGCAGTGAAGATGTACTAGCGATCGCAGATACGCAGTATTTT. Protein: CASSEDVLAIADTQYF.

V and J are TRBV5-1 and TRBJ2-6, with 10 bases matching TRBD1. The CDR3 runs to 16 residues. Looked up from germline, CDR1 is SGHRS and CDR2 is YFSETQ. The V segment lost 9 bases and the J segment 2 bases; nucleotides outside the gene matches: 8. CDR3 DNA sequence: TGCGCCACCCAGAGGACAGGGGGAGCTGGGGCCAACGTCCTGACTTTC. It translates to CATQRTGGAGANVLTF.

The V call is TRBV7-2, the J call TRBJ2-7; 13 bases map to TRBD2. With 1 base clipped from V and 0 bases from J, the junction kept 3 bases outside the gene matches. The CDR3 length is 17 residues. Germline assignment: CDR1 SGHTA and CDR2 FQGNSA. The CDR3 coding sequence is TGTGCCAGCAGCTTAGGGGGACTAGCGGGGCTCTCCTACGAGCAGTACTTC. Residues: CASSLGGLAGLSYEQYF.

The gene calls are TRBV6-1 and TRBJ1-3; D possibly corresponds to TRBD1 (6 bases). V gave up 0 bases and J gave up 3 bases, with 9 bases separating them. This CDR3 contains 15 residues. Germline V CDR1 and CDR2: MNHNS, SASEGT. CDR3 protein: CASSEAGGLGNTIYF. DNA of the CDR3: TGTGCCAGCAGTGAAGCGGGGGGGCTTGGAAACACCATATATTTT.

The V gene is TRBV15, the J gene TRBJ2-1; 10 positions agree with TRBD1. V lost 0 bases to trimming and J lost 9 bases; unmatched junction nucleotides: 11. Germline V lookup: CDR1 LNHNV, CDR2 YYDKDF (reference sequence). The CDR3 sequence is 17 residues long. The CDR3 sequence: CATSRDRAGTGAGEQFF. CDR3 coding DNA: TGTGCCACCAGCAGAGATAGGGCCGGGACAGGGGCCGGTGAGCAGTTCTTC. Combining the CDR3 with reference TRBV15 and TRBJ2-1 gives the whole variable domain DAMVIQNPRYQVTQFGKPVTLSCSQTLNHNVMYWYQQKSSQAPKLLFHYYDKDFNNEADTPDNFQSRRPNTSFCFLDIRSPGLGDTAMYLCATSRDRAGTGAGEQFFGPGTRLTVL.

The chain joins TRBV5-1 to TRBJ2-1; TRBD2 matches at 10 bases. This CDR3 contains 16 residues. CDR1 and CDR2 (germline): SGHRS, YFSETQ. After removal of 5 bases from V and 5 bases from J, the junction contained 10 bases not matched to a gene. The DNA of the CDR3 is TGCGCCAGCAGGAGGCTAGCGGGGGCCCCGGACAATGAGCAGTTCTTC. Protein sequence: CASRRLAGAPDNEQFF.

This chain links TRBV4-3 with TRBJ1-1, with 7 bases matching TRBD1. The CDR3 is 14 amino acids. J gave up 4 bases and V 1 base, and 3 bases lay outside the gene matches. CDR1 and CDR2 from the germline V gene are LGHNA and YSLEER. The CDR3, as DNA: TGCGCCAGCAGCCAAGGACCAGGGGGCACTGAAGCTTTCTTT. Amino acid sequence: CASSQGPGGTEAFF.

The chain carries TRBV7-9 and TRBJ2-1, with 9 bases that match TRBD2. The CDR3 sequence is 13 residues long. The germline CDR1 and CDR2 sequences are SEHNR and FQNEAQ (reference sequence). With 5 bases clipped from V and 7 bases from J, the junction kept 3 bases outside the gene matches. CDR3 bases: TGTGCCAGCAGCCGCGGGGGGGCAAATGAGCAGTTCTTC. The encoded protein is CASSRGGANEQFF.

The chain employs TRBV5-4 and TRBJ2-3; 7 nucleotides line up with TRBD2. Germline CDR1 reads SGHNT; CDR2 reads YYREEE (reference sequence). J lost 2 bases, V lost 0 bases, and 3 bases had no gene match. The CDR3 runs to 15 residues. The CDR3 coding sequence is TGTGCCAGCAGCTTGGCTAGCGGAGTCACAGATACGCAGTATTTT. This sequence encodes CASSLASGVTDTQYF.

This rearrangement joins TRBV1 to TRBJ2-3; the D call TRBD2 from the table was never checked on the DNA. TRBV1 is given as a pseudogene. The CDR3 is 13 amino acids. The CDR3 DNA follows: TGCACCAGCAGCCAAGATCGGGCGGGGACGCAGTATTTT. It specifies CTSSQDRAGTQYF.

The rearrangement joins TRBV5-1 to TRBJ1-1; 7 bases fit TRBD1. The CDR3 length is 13 residues. J was trimmed by 4 bases and V by 4 bases; bases with no gene match: 4. Germline-derived CDR1 and CDR2 are SGHRS and YFSETQ. CDR3 nucleotides: TGCGCCAGCAGCAATGCAGGGGGCACTGAAGCTTTCTTT. Its protein product is CASSNAGGTEAFF.

The genes are TRBV5-1 and TRBJ2-3, with 7 bases that match TRBD1. CDR1 is SGHRS and CDR2 is YFSETQ in the germline V gene. V trimming: 1 base; J trimming: 0 bases; junction bases outside the gene matches: 2. The CDR3 is 15 amino acids. The CDR3 DNA reads TGCGCCAGCAGCTTGACAGGGGCTAGCACAGATACGCAGTATTTT. Its protein product is CASSLTGASTDTQYF.

The chain carries TRBV6-1 and TRBJ1-2, with D uncertain. The V gene lost 4 bases and the J gene lost 4 bases, with 13 bases spanning the gap. The CDR3 runs 14 residues. Per the germline V gene, CDR1 is MNHNS and CDR2 is SASEGT. The CDR3 protein is CASSVDGFSYGYTF. CDR3 sequence (DNA): TGTGCCAGCAGTGTTGACGGGTTCTCCTATGGCTACACCTTC.

J is TRBJ1-2 and V is TRBV19; 7 positions agree with TRBD1. The germline CDR1 and CDR2 sequences are LNHDA and SQIVND (reference sequence). The CDR3 has 14 residues. V shed 3 bases, J shed 4 bases, and the junction held 5 bases outside the gene matches. CDR3 protein: CASSISDRVYGYTF. The CDR3 DNA reads as TGTGCCAGTAGTATTTCAGACAGGGTCTATGGCTACACCTTC.

The chain recombines TRBV7-8 with TRBJ2-2, with 7 positions matching TRBD1. Germline loops: CDR1 SGHVS, CDR2 FQNEAQ. This CDR3 has 16 residues. With V trimmed by 5 bases and J by 3 bases, 9 bases remained unmatched. The CDR3 coding sequence is TGTGCCAGCAGCCTTCAACGGACAGGCTACACCGGGGAGCTGTTTTTT. Its protein product is CASSLQRTGYTGELFF.

The chain links TRBV9 to TRBJ2-1; the match to TRBD2 covers 7 bases. The CDR3 contains 15 residues. V gave up 3 bases and J gave up 0 bases; unmatched junction bases: 3. Germline loops: CDR1 SGDLS, CDR2 YYNGEE. This CDR3 is CASSGGGSSYNEQFF. The CDR3 coding sequence is TGTGCCAGCAGCGGGGGGGGAAGCTCCTACAATGAGCAGTTCTTC. The full variable domain, completed using reference TRBV9 and TRBJ2-1, is DSGVTQTPKHLITATGQRVTLRCSPRSGDLSVYWYQQSLDQGLQFLIQYYNGEERAKGNILERFSAQQFPDLHSELNLSSLELGDSALYFCASSGGGSSYNEQFFGPGTRLTVL.

J is TRBJ2-2 and V is TRBV5-6, with 7 nucleotides matching TRBD2. Germline CDR1 SGHDT, CDR2 YYEEEE. With 4 bases clipped from V and 6 bases from J, the junction kept 12 bases outside the gene matches. The CDR3 is made up of 16 amino acids. CDR3 coding DNA: TGTGCCAGCAGCCGTTTCCCGGGACTAACTGCCGGGGAGCTGTTTTTT. Translating it yields CASSRFPGLTAGELFF. Supplemented by reference TRBV5-6 and TRBJ2-2, the full variable domain reads DAGVTQSPTHLIKTRGQQVTLRCSPKSGHDTVSWYQQALGQGPQFIFQYYEEEERQRGNFPDRFSGHQFPNYSSELNVNALLLGDSALYLCASSRFPGLTAGELFFGEGSRLTVL.

The chain joins TRBV15 to TRBJ1-1; D possibly corresponds to TRBD1 (5 bases). V lost 0 bases to trimming and J lost 0 bases, with 11 bases between them. Looked up from germline, CDR1 is LNHNV and CDR2 is YYDKDF (reference sequence). This CDR3 is 16 amino acids long. The CDR3 DNA is TGTGCCACCAGCAGAGATCTGGGGCAAATGAACACTGAAGCTTTCTTT. Its protein product is CATSRDLGQMNTEAFF.

The V and J genes are TRBV5-6 and TRBJ1-5; D might be TRBD1 (6 bases). CDR3 length: 14 residues. CDR1 SGHDT and CDR2 YYEEEE come from the germline V gene. V gave up 3 bases and J gave up 7 bases, with 14 bases separating them. CDR3 sequence: CASSSRGSGQPQHF. CDR3 DNA sequence: TGTGCCAGCAGCTCGAGGGGGTCGGGACAGCCCCAGCATTTT.

As to this clone: Other nucleotide sequences from this sample produce the same CDR3. This rearrangement joins TRBV6-5 to TRBJ1-4; D perhaps matches TRBD1 (6 bases). The CDR3 has 15 residues. Trimming removed 5 bases from V and 0 bases from J, with 10 bases in between. The germline gives CDR1 MNHEY, CDR2 SVGAGI. Here the CDR3 reads CASSGGVATNEKLFF. The CDR3 DNA follows: TGTGCCAGCAGTGGGGGCGTTGCAACTAATGAAAAACTGTTTTTT.

The chain has TRBV11-2 and TRBJ1-2; 10 positions match TRBD1. V was clipped by 1 base and J by 6 bases; unmatched bases: 5. CDR3 size: 15 residues. CDR1 is SGHAT and CDR2 is FQNNGV in the germline V gene. The CDR3 here is CASSLGVTGGDGYTF. CDR3 sequence (DNA): TGTGCCAGCAGCTTAGGCGTGACAGGGGGCGATGGCTACACCTTC.

The chain combines TRBV5-1 with TRBJ1-3; weak D call: TRBD1 (5 bases). CDR1 is SGHRS and CDR2 is YFSETQ in the germline V gene. Trimming removed 3 bases from V and 10 bases from J, with 17 bases in between. This CDR3 is built from 14 residues. The CDR3 region has the DNA TGCGCCAGCAGCTCTACCGGGACTGATGATACCATATATTTT. Translated, it gives CASSSTGTDDTIYF.

The chain employs TRBV5-1 and TRBJ2-2, with D hard to call. Between the trimmed V and J ends, which lost 4 bases and 4 bases, there was a span of 8 bases. The germline V gene encodes CDR1 SGHRS and CDR2 YFSETQ. The CDR3 covers 13 residues. The CDR3 protein is CASSLSSTGELFF. CDR3 bases: TGCGCCAGCAGCCTGAGTAGCACCGGGGAGCTGTTTTTT.